Below are 23 T cell receptor beta chains sequenced from a single sample in a study of blood T cells in healthy people across ages. A second 7 to 11 cycle PCR used barcoded and J-beta primers. Using its own MiXCR run on the 5' RACE reads, TCRdb lists one record per CDR3 protein. The sample holds some 670,000 distinct CDR3 sequences, 52% seen once. Specimen: blood. All receptors derive from a woman older than 75 in good health.

Turning to this clonotype: One base away lies a much larger clone, so this may be a sequencing read error. This sequence joins TRBV3-1 and TRBJ2-1, with D unresolved. This CDR3 spans 13 amino acids. Germline CDR1 reads LGHDT; CDR2 reads YNNKEL (reference sequence). Between the trimmed V and J ends, which lost 3 bases and 12 bases, there was a span of 15 bases. CDR3 in DNA: TGTGCCAGCAGCCAGCGGCCCTTGGCCGCGCAGTTCTTC. Translation: CASSQRPLAAQFF.

In its sample, this clonotype was seen once. A much larger clone lies one base from this, so it may be a read error. The chain uses TRBV5-1 and TRBJ1-2, with D tentatively TRBD1 (5 bases). Germline CDR1 reads SGHRS; CDR2 reads YFSETQ. The CDR3 is 14 amino acids. CDR3 in amino acids: CAGSPSGQGEGYTF. CDR3 sequence (DNA): TGCGCCGGCAGCCCCTCCGGGCAGGGAGAAGGCTACACCTTC.

Details on this clonotype: A much larger clone is a single base away; this may be a read error. The J gene is TRBJ2-6, the V gene TRBV30; D ambiguous. The CDR3 has 14 residues. Trimming cost V 8 bases and J 4 bases, with 15 bases left between them. CDR1 and CDR2 (germline): GTSNPN, SVGIG (reference sequence). Here the CDR3 reads CAHLYGSGANVLTF. The CDR3, as DNA: TGTGCCCATTTATACGGGTCCGGGGCCAACGTCCTGACTTTC.

Only a few counts were recorded for this clonotype. The rearrangement links TRBV29-1 to TRBJ1-5, with D possibly TRBD1 on 6 matching bases. Trimming stripped 7 bases from V and 9 bases from J, with 16 bases between. This CDR3 is built from 12 residues. The germline CDR1 and CDR2 sequences are SQVTM and ANQGSEA. Here the CDR3 DNA reads TGCAGCGCCAGACAGGACCGAGGGCCCCAGCATTTT. Its protein is CSARQDRGPQHF.

In its sample, this clonotype was seen many times. The rearrangement joins TRBV6-5 to TRBJ1-5, with D hard to call. The CDR3 is 15 residues long. V was pared by 8 bases and J by 6 bases, with 20 bases between. Germline CDR1 reads MNHEY; CDR2 reads SVGAGI. The DNA for the CDR3 is TGTGCCAGCGCTTCGAGCCCAGAGTCAGTTCAGCCCCAGCATTTT. Protein sequence: CASASSPESVQPQHF.

The table lists this clonotype with many counts. The rearrangement uses TRBV5-1 and TRBJ2-5, with 8 bases aligning to TRBD1. CDR3 size: 16 residues. Germline CDR1 SGHRS, CDR2 YFSETQ. V was pared by 3 bases and J by 2 bases, with 9 bases of the junction left unmatched. DNA of the CDR3: TGCGCCAGCAGCTCGTCAGGGGGCAACCTACAAGAGACCCAGTACTTC. Its translation: CASSSSGGNLQETQYF. Filled out from reference TRBV5-1 and TRBJ2-5, the complete variable domain reads KAGVTQTPRYLIKTRGQQVTLSCSPISGHRSVSWYQQTPGQGLQFLFEYFSETQRNKGNFPGRFSGRQFSNSRSEMNVSTLELGDSALYLCASSSSGGNLQETQYFGPGTRLLVL.

This clonotype was seen repeatedly, ten times or more. The chain has TRBV5-1 and TRBJ1-5; D possibly corresponds to TRBD1 (6 bases). Trimming left V 1 base short and J 5 bases short, with 10 bases between. Germline CDR1 and CDR2: SGHRS and YFSETQ. The CDR3 runs to 14 residues. CDR3 nucleotides: TGCGCCAGCAGCTTGTTCGGGGGCGATCAGCCCCAGCATTTT. Protein product: CASSLFGGDQPQHF.

This clonotype was recorded only once. A much larger clone differs by one base, so this may be a read error. The rearrangement uses TRBV6-2 or TRBV6-3 and TRBJ2-1, with D perhaps TRBD1 (6 bases). The CDR3 is 12 residues long. V was trimmed by 11 bases and J by 10 bases, leaving 18 bases between them. Germline values: CDR1 MNHEY, CDR2 SVGEGT. CDR3 protein: CAGTLGGSEQFF. In DNA, the CDR3 is TGTGCCGGCACCCTAGGGGGATCGGAGCAGTTCTTC.

CDR3 loop: CASRTLQGGYTEAFF. CDR3 DNA: TGTGCCAGCAGGACCTTACAGGGGGGATACACTGAAGCTTTCTTT. This chain links TRBV21-1 with TRBJ1-1; the table assigns TRBD1, which was not confirmed against the DNA. TRBV21-1 is shown as a pseudogene. The CDR3 is 15 amino acids.

The chain recombines TRBV10-1 with TRBJ2-7, with D maybe TRBD1 (7 bases). CDR3 size: 15 residues. V lost 3 bases and J lost 6, with 18 bases in between. Germline V gene sequence: CDR1 WNHNN, CDR2 SYGVQD (reference sequence). Here the CDR3 reads CASSDGRQGPREQYF. The CDR3 DNA sequence: TGCGCCAGCAGTGACGGGAGACAGGGACCTCGCGAGCAGTACTTC.

Details on this clonotype: Being one base from a much bigger clone, this may be a read error. The V gene is TRBV20-1, the J gene TRBJ2-3; 9 bases map to TRBD2. Looked up from germline, CDR1 is DFQATT and CDR2 is SNEGSKA (reference sequence). The CDR3 spans 13 residues. The trim removed 8 bases at V and 4 bases at J, leaving 7 bases unmatched. The CDR3 bases are TGCAGTAAGACTAGCGGAGACGCAGATACGCAGTATTTT. It yields the protein CSKTSGDADTQYF.

This clonotype was observed at least ten times. The chain uses TRBV29-1 and TRBJ2-7; D remains ambiguous. CDR3 size: 14 residues. V lost 6 bases, J lost 2 bases, and 17 bases lay in between. Germline V lookup: CDR1 SQVTM, CDR2 ANQGSEA. The CDR3 sequence is CSVPGTRYPYEQYF. CDR3 DNA: TGCAGCGTCCCAGGTACAAGGTACCCCTACGAGCAGTACTTC.

The V call is TRBV7-9, the J call TRBJ2-1; D unresolved. The CDR3 runs 13 residues. Trimming cost V 6 bases and J 0 bases, with 6 bases left between them. Germline assignment: CDR1 SEHNR and CDR2 FQNEAQ (reference sequence). The CDR3 loop reads CASSHVSYNEQFF. CDR3 bases: TGTGCCAGCAGTCATGTCTCCTACAATGAGCAGTTCTTC.

The V and J genes are TRBV4-2 and TRBJ2-1, with TRBD2 matching over 10 bases. V was pared by 1 base and J by 6 bases, with 9 bases of the junction left unmatched. This CDR3 comprises 17 residues. Germline V lookup: CDR1 LGHNA, CDR2 YNFKEQ. CDR3 sequence reads: CASSQALRSGGANEQFF. Written as DNA, the CDR3 is TGTGCCAGCAGCCAAGCTCTAAGGAGCGGGGGGGCCAATGAGCAGTTCTTC.

The V gene is TRBV28, the J gene TRBJ1-5; 7 nucleotides align to TRBD1. V was pared by 10 bases and J by 0 bases, with 9 bases of the junction left unmatched. CDR1 and CDR2 from the germline V gene are MDHEN and SYDVKM. There are 15 residues in the CDR3. As DNA, the CDR3 is TGTGCCACCACCTTTGGGACAGCTAGCAATCAGCCCCAGCATTTT. As protein: CATTFGTASNQPQHF.

The chain carries TRBV6-2 or TRBV6-3 and TRBJ2-7, with 11 bases matching TRBD2. J was trimmed by 2 bases and V by 6 bases; bases with no gene match: 0. The CDR3 runs to 13 residues. Looked up from germline, CDR1 is MNHEY and CDR2 is SVGEGT. CDR3 nucleotides: TGTGCCAGCAGGACTAGCGGGGCCTACGAGCAGTACTTC. Translation: CASRTSGAYEQYF.

The V gene is TRBV12-3 or TRBV12-4, the J gene TRBJ2-4; 11 bases match TRBD1. The DNA end is more similar to TRBJ2-7, so the J call may be wrong. CDR3 length: 17 residues. DNA for the CDR3: TGTGCCAGCAGTTTAGGGACAGGGGGCTTTGGCGACTACGAGCAGTACTTC. Protein sequence: CASSLGTGGFGDYEQYF.

This clonotype was seen ten or more times. This rearrangement joins TRBV6-5 to TRBJ2-1; the D gene is possibly TRBD1 (6 bases). V gave up 6 bases and J gave up 5 bases, with 14 bases separating them. Germline CDR1 is MNHEY and CDR2 is SVGAGI. This CDR3 spans 14 amino acids. The CDR3 is CASRSSTGNNEQFF. The CDR3 nucleotides are TGTGCCAGCAGGAGCTCGACAGGAAACAATGAGCAGTTCTTC.

The chain joins TRBV7-2 to TRBJ2-5, with D uncertain. Germline loops: CDR1 SGHTA, CDR2 FQGNSA. Trimming took 5 bases from V and 11 from J, leaving 27 bases between them. The CDR3 spans 16 residues. The CDR3 loop reads CASSRSRAPVSNEQYF. CDR3 coding DNA: TGTGCCAGCAGCCGAAGTCGGGCCCCAGTCTCCAATGAGCAGTACTTC.

The chain employs TRBV3-1 and TRBJ2-5; 9 positions match TRBD2. V lost 4 bases and J lost 11; bases outside the gene matches: 14. Per germline, CDR1 LGHDT and CDR2 YNNKEL (reference sequence). The CDR3 extends over 15 amino acids. CDR3 sequence (DNA): TGTGCCAGCAGCCTCGTAGCGGGGGCCCAAACGGAGCAGTACTTC. The encoded protein is CASSLVAGAQTEQYF.

This clonotype was recorded many times. The rearrangement uses TRBV25-1 and TRBJ2-1; D call uncertain. The CDR3 is 15 amino acids. The germline gives CDR1 MGHDK, CDR2 SYGVNS. V was shortened by 5 bases and J by 0 bases, with 11 bases between the two germline ends. The CDR3: CASSKAFPSYNEQFF. Here the CDR3 DNA reads TGTGCCAGCAGTAAGGCTTTCCCCTCCTACAATGAGCAGTTCTTC. The whole variable domain, filled in from reference TRBV25-1 and TRBJ2-1, reads EADIYQTPRYLVIGTGKKITLECSQTMGHDKMYWYQQDPGMELHLIHYSYGVNSTEKGDLSSESTVSRIRTEHFPLTLESARPSHTSQYLCASSKAFPSYNEQFFGPGTRLTVL.

This clonotype was detected only once. V is TRBV11-2 and J is TRBJ2-5; the D gene could be TRBD1 or TRBD2 (5 bases each). Germline V gives CDR1 SGHAT, CDR2 FQNNGV. Trimming took off 6 bases at V and 11 bases at J, with 34 bases between the two ends. The CDR3 sequence is 18 residues long. CDR3 protein: CASSYSSLVRGVRWEQYF. The CDR3 region has the DNA TGTGCCAGCAGTTACTCTTCTTTGGTACGAGGGGTACGGTGGGAGCAGTACTTC. Filled out from reference TRBV11-2 and TRBJ2-5, the complete variable domain reads EAGVAQSPRYKIIEKRQSVAFWCNPISGHATLYWYQQILGQGPKLLIQFQNNGVVDDSQLPKDRFSAERLKGVDSTLKIQPAKLEDSAVYLCASSYSSLVRGVRWEQYFGPGTRLLVL.

This clonotype was detected a few times. Possible read error: a much larger clone is one base away. This chain links TRBV7-9 with TRBJ2-3; possibly TRBD1 for D (5 bases). This CDR3 has 15 amino acids. V was shortened by 5 bases and J by 0 bases, with 12 bases between the two germline ends. Germline V gene lookup returns CDR1 SEHNR and CDR2 FQNEAQ (reference sequence). CDR3 protein: CASSMSRGSTDTQYF. Written as DNA, the CDR3 is TGTGCCAGCAGCATGTCTAGGGGCAGCACAGATACGCAGTATTTT.